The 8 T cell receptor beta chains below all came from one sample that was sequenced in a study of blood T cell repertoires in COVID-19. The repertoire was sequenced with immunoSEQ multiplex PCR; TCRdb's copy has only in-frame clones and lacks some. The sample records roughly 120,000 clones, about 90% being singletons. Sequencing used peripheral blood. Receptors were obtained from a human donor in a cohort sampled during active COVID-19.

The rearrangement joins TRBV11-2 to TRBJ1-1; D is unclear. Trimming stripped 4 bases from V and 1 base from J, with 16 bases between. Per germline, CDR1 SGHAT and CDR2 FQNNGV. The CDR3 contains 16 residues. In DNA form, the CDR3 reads TGTGCCAGCAGCTCAACGGGTGGCCGTTGGAACACTGAAGCTTTCTTT. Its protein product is CASSSTGGRWNTEAFF.

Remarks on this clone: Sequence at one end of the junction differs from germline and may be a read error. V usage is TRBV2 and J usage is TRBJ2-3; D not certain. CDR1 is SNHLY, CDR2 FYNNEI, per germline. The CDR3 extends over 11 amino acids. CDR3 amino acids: CAGSRTDTQYF. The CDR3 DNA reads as TGTGCCGGCAGCCGGACAGATACGCAGTATTTT.

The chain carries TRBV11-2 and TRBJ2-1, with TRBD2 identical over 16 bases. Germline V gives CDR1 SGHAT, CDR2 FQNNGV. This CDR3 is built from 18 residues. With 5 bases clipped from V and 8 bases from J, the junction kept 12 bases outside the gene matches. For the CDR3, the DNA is TGTGCCAGCAGCGCCGGGACTAGCGGGAGGGCCCTCTGGGATGAGCAGTTCTTC. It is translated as CASSAGTSGRALWDEQFF.

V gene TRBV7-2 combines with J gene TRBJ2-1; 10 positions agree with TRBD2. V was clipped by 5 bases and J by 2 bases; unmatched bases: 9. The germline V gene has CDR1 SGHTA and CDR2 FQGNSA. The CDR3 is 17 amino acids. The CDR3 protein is CASSPRAGGGTYNEQFF. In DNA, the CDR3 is TGTGCCAGCAGCCCCCGAGCGGGGGGGGGAACCTACAATGAGCAGTTCTTC.

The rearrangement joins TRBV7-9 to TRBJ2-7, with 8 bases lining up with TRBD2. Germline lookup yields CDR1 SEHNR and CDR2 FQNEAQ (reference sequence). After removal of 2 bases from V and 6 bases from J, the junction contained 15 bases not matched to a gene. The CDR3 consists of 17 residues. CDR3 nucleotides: TGTGCCAGCAGCTTATCGGGAGTGAGCGGGAGAGGGCTCGAGCAGTACTTC. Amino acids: CASSLSGVSGRGLEQYF.

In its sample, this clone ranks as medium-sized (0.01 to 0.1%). The CDR3 is CSASSPLAGGYNEQFF. The CDR3 nucleotides are TGCAGTGCGAGTAGCCCCCTAGCGGGAGGGTACAATGAGCAGTTCTTC. This chain uses TRBV20-1 with TRBJ2-1, with 12 bases aligning to TRBD2. Germline V CDR1 and CDR2: DFQATT, SNEGSKA (reference sequence). V lost 6 bases and J lost 4; bases outside the gene matches: 10. There are 16 residues in the CDR3.

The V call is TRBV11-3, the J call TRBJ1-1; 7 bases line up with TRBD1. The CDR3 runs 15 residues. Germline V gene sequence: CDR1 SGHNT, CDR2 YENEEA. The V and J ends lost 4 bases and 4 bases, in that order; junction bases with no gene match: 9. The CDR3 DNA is TGTGCCAGCAGCTCCCGACAGGGTTGGGGCACTGAAGCTTTCTTT. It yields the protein CASSSRQGWGTEAFF. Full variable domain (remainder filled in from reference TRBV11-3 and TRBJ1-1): EAGVVQSPRYKIIEKKQPVAFWCNPISGHNTLYWYLQNLGQGPELLIRYENEEAVDDSQLPKDRFSAERLKGVDSTLKIQPAELGDSAVYLCASSSRQGWGTEAFFGQGTRLTVV.

In DNA, the CDR3 is TGTGCCAGCAGTCATAAGACTAGCGGGAGATTTGGTGAGCAGTACTTC. Residues: CASSHKTSGRFGEQYF. J is TRBJ2-7 and V is TRBV7-9; 12 bases line up with TRBD2. Germline assignment: CDR1 SEHNR and CDR2 FQNEAQ (reference sequence). This CDR3 has 16 residues. The ends lost 6 bases at V and 7 bases at J; junction bases unmatched: 13.